A selection of T cell receptor beta chains follows, all from one sample in a study of T cell repertoires in cytomegalovirus infection. MiXCR was run by TCRdb on the reads, yielding one entry per CDR3 protein. The sample carries about 7,600 distinct CDR3 sequences, 45% to 55% recorded once. Their antigens are not known. The sequenced sample was PBMCs, sequenced either directly or after in vitro stimulation (not recorded which). These TCRs come from a human donor in good health (CMV status not recorded). Some clones in this sample may be carry-over from other donors' samples. Each CDR3 is given with its conserved first and last residue. A D gene is named only where the DNA matches it firmly. Clone sizes are given selectively: once, few, many, or a class where the clone is expanded.

D gene,clone size,V gene,J gene,CDR3 protein,CDR3 DNA
TRBD1,-,TRBV6-5,TRBJ1-5,CSTGLLQGTKQPQHF,TGTTCCACAGGCCTCCTACAGGGGACCAAGCAGCCCCAGCATTTT
TRBD1,-,TRBV7-3,TRBJ2-5,CASSLGTGRETQYF,TGTGCCAGCAGCTTGGGGACAGGGAGAGAGACCCAGTACTTC
-,-,TRBV7-8,TRBJ1-1,CASSSLGGNTEAFF,TGTGCCAGCAGCTCCCTTGGGGGGAACACTGAAGCTTTCTTT
-,-,TRBV5-1,TRBJ2-1,CASSLVAELYNEQFF,TGCGCCAGCAGCTTGGTGGCGGAGCTGTACAATGAGCAGTTCTTC
-,-,TRBV7-8,TRBJ2-7,CATWGSSYEQYF,TGTGCCACCTGGGGCTCTTCCTACGAGCAGTACTTC
TRBD1,many,TRBV27,TRBJ1-2,CASSLQGANYGYTF,TGTGCCAGCAGTTTACAGGGGGCCAACTATGGCTACACCTTC
-,many,TRBV7-9,TRBJ2-1,CASSFGSHNEQFF,TGTGCCAGCAGCTTTGGGTCTCACAATGAGCAGTTCTTC
-,few,TRBV7-3,TRBJ2-5,CASSPRETQYF,TGTGCCAGCAGCCCCCGGGAGACCCAGTACTTC
-,-,TRBV5-1,TRBJ2-1,CASSLFSTAGNDTLF,TGCGCCAGCAGCTTGTTCTCGACAGCGGGCAATGATACGTTATTC
-,-,TRBV5-6,TRBJ2-2,CAISLGNTGELFF,TGTGCCATCAGCTTGGGGAACACCGGTGAGCTGTTTTTT
TRBD2,-,TRBV5-6,TRBJ2-5,CASSLEIAGAQETQYF,TGTGCCAGCAGCTTGGAGATAGCGGGGGCTCAAGAGACCCAGTACTTC
-,-,TRBV7-3,TRBJ2-1,CASSSHAQGNRDSRTCEQFF,TGTGCCAGCAGCTCCCACGCTCAGGGCAACCGGGACTCGCGGACATGTGAGCAGTTCTTC
-,-,TRBV7-8,TRBJ1-2,CARRLGQRDGYTF,TGTGCCCGCCGCTTAGGACAGCGCGATGGCTACACCTTC
-,-,TRBV9,TRBJ1-3,CASSVRDGNTIYF,TGTGCCAGCAGCGTACGGGACGGAAACACCATATATTTT
-,-,TRBV24-1,TRBJ1-4,CATMMTEDEKLFF,TGTGCCACCATGATGACGGAAGATGAAAAACTGTTTTTT
TRBD2,-,TRBV4-1,TRBJ2-3,CSSSQLPGLAGGAWSTDTQYF,TGCTCCAGCAGCCAACTCCCGGGACTAGCGGGGGGGGCGTGGAGCACAGATACGCAGTATTTT
-,-,TRBV6-8,TRBJ2-7,CASTATYTSYEQYF,TGTGCCAGCACCGCCACTTATACTTCCTACGAGCAGTACTTC
TRBD1,few,TRBV2,TRBJ2-2,CASRIGTGGRGGELFF,TGTGCCAGCAGGATCGGGACAGGGGGAAGAGGCGGGGAGCTGTTTTTT
-,-,TRBV4-1,TRBJ1-6,CASSQDLGPKISPLHF,TGCGCCAGCAGCCAAGATCTAGGACCTAAAATTTCACCCCTCCACTTT
TRBD2,-,TRBV20-1,TRBJ2-3,CSSETSVITDTQYF,TGCAGTTCCGAAACTAGCGTGATTACAGATACGCAGTATTTT
TRBD2,-,TRBV28,TRBJ2-3,CASLPRGLAGLSPDTQYF,TGTGCCAGCCTTCCAAGGGGTCTAGCGGGGCTATCCCCAGATACGCAGTATTTT
TRBD1,-,TRBV7-2,TRBJ1-1,CASWDRERGQDTEAFF,TGTGCCAGCTGGGACAGGGAACGGGGCCAGGACACTGAAGCTTTCTTT
-,-,TRBV20-1,TRBJ2-7,CSARGWAVLSYEPYF,TGCAGTGCTAGAGGGTGGGCTGTCCTCTCCTACGAGCCGTACTTC
-,many,TRBV12-5,TRBJ2-1,CASGLVSVIGAVPYPAQFF,TGTGCTAGTGGTTTGGTATCGGTAATAGGGGCCGTCCCCTACCCTGCGCAGTTCTTC
TRBD2,-,TRBV4-2,TRBJ2-1,CASSQDSSSGGNNEPLF,TGTGCCAGCAGCCAAGATTCCTCTAGCGGGGGAAACAATGAGCCTTTATTC
TRBD2,once,TRBV14,TRBJ2-1,CASSKRVAGGPSSYNEQFF,TGTGCCAGCAGCAAGCGGGTAGCGGGGGGCCCGAGCTCCTACAATGAGCAGTTCTTC